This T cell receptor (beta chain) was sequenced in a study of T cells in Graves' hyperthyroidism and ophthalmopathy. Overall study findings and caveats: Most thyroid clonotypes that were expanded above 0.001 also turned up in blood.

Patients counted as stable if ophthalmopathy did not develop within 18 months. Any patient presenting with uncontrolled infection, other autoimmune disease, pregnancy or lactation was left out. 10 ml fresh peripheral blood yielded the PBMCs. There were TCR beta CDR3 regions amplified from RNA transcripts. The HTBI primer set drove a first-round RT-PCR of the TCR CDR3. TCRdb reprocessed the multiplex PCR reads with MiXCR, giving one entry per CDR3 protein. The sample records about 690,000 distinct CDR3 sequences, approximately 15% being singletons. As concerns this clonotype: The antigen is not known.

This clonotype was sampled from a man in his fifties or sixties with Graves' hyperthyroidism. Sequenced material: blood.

In nucleotides, the CDR3 is TGTGCCAGCATCCGGGGGTATACGCAGTATTTT. Translating gives CASIRGYTQYF. The chain links TRBV25-1 to TRBJ2-3; D perhaps matches TRBD2 (6 bases). CDR1 is MGHDK and CDR2 is SYGVNS in the germline V gene. The CDR3 consists of 11 residues. The ends were cut back, 7 bases at V and 7 bases at J, with 9 bases in the middle. The full variable domain, its missing parts supplied by reference TRBV25-1 and TRBJ2-3, is EADIYQTPRYLVIGTGKKITLECSQTMGHDKMYWYQQDPGMELHLIHYSYGVNSTEKGDLSSESTVSRIRTEHFPLTLESARPSHTSQYLCASIRGYTQYFGPGTRLTVL.